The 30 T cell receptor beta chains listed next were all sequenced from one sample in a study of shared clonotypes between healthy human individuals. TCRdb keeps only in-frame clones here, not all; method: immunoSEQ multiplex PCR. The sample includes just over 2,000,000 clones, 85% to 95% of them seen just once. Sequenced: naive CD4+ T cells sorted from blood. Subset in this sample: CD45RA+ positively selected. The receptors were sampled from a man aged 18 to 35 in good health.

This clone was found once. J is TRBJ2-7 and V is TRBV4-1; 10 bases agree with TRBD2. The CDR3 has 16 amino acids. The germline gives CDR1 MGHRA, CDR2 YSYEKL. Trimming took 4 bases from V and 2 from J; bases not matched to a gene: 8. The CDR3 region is CASSLGTSGVAYEQYF. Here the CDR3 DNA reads TGCGCCAGCAGCCTAGGAACTAGCGGGGTCGCCTACGAGCAGTACTTC.

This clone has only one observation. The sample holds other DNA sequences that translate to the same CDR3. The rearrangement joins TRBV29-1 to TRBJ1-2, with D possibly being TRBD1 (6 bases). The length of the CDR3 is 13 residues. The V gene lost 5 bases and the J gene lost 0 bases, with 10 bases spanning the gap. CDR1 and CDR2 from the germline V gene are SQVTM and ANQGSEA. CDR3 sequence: CSVRTATNYGYTF. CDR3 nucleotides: TGCAGCGTTCGGACAGCCACTAACTATGGCTACACCTTC.

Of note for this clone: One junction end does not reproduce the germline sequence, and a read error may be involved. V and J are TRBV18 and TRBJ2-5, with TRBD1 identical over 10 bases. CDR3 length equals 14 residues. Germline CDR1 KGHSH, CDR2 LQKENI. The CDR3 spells CTSSQGTGEETQYF. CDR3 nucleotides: TGTACCAGCTCCCAAGGGACAGGGGAGGAGACCCAGTACTTC.

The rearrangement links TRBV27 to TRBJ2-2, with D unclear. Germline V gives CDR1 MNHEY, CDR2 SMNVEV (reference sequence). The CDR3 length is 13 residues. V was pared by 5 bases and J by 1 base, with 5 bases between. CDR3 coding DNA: TGTGCCAGCAGTCCCAAGAACACCGGGGAGCTGTTTTTT. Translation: CASSPKNTGELFF.

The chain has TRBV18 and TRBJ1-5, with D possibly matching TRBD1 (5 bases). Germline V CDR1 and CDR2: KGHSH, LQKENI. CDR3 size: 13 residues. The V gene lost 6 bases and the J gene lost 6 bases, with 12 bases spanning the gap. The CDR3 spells CASSPGLAQPQHF. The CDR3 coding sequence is TGTGCCAGCTCCCCAGGGTTGGCTCAGCCCCAGCATTTT.

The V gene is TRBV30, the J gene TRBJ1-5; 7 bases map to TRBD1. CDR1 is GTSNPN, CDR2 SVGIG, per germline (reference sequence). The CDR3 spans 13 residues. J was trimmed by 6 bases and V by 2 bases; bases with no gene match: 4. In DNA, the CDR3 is TGTGCCTGGAGTAAGGCAGGGGGTCAGCCCCAGCATTTT. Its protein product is CAWSKAGGQPQHF.

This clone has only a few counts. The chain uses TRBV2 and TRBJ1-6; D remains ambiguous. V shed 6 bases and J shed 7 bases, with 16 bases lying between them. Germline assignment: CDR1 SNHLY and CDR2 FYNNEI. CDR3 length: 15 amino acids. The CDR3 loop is CASRVQMGRNSPLHF. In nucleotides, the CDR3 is TGTGCCAGCAGAGTACAGATGGGGAGGAATTCACCCCTCCACTTT.

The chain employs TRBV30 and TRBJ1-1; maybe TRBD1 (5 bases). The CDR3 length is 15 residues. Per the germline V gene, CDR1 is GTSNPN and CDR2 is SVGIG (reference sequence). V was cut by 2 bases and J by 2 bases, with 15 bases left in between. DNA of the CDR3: TGTGCCTGGAGTCCCCAGCTGGGGGGTAACACTGAAGCTTTCTTT. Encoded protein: CAWSPQLGGNTEAFF. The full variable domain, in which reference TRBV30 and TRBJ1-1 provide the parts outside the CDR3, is SQTIHQWPATLVQPVGSPLSLECTVEGTSNPNLYWYRQAAGRGLQLLFYSVGIGQISSEVPQNLSASRPQDRQFILSSKKLLLSDSGFYLCAWSPQLGGNTEAFFGQGTRLTVV.

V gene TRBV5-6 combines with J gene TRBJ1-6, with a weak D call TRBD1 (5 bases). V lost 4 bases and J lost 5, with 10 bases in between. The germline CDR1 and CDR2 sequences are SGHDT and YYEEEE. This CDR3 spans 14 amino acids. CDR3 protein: CASSLTVDNSPLHF. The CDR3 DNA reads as TGTGCCAGCAGCCTGACAGTCGATAATTCACCCCTCCACTTT.

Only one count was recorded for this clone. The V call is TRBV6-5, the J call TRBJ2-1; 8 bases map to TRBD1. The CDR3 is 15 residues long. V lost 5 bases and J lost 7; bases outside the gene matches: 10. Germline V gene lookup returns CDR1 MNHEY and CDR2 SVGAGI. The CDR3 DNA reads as TGTGCCAGCAGTGTGTCTGGGACAGGTCAGAATGAGCAGTTCTTC. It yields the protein CASSVSGTGQNEQFF.

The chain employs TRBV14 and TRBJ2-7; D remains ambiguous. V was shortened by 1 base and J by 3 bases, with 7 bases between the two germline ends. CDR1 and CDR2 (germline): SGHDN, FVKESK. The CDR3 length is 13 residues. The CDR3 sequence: CASSQARSYEQYF. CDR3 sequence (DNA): TGTGCCAGCAGCCAAGCCAGAAGCTACGAGCAGTACTTC. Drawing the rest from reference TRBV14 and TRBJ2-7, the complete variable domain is EAGVTQFPSHSVIEKGQTVTLRCDPISGHDNLYWYRRVMGKEIKFLLHFVKESKQDESGMPNNRFLAERTGGTYSTLKVQPAELEDSGVYFCASSQARSYEQYFGPGTRLTVT.

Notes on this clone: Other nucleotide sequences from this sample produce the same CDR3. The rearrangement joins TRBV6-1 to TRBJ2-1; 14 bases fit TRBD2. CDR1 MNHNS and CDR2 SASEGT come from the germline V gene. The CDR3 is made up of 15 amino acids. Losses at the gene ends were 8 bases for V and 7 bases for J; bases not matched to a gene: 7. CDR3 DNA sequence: TGTGCCAGCCGACTAGCGGGGGGGCCAGGTAATGAGCAGTTCTTC. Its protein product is CASRLAGGPGNEQFF.

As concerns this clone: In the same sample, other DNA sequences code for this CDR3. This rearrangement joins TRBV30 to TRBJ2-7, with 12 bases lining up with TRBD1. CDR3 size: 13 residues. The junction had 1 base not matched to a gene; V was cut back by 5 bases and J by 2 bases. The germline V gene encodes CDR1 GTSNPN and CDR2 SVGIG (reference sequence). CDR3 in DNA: TGTGCCTGGGGGACAGGGGGCCCCTACGAGCAGTACTTC. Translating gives CAWGTGGPYEQYF.

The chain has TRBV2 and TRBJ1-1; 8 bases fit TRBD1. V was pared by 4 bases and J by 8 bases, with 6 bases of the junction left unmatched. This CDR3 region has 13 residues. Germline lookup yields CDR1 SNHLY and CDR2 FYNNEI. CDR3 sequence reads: CASSGTGSPEAFF. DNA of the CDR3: TGTGCCAGCAGTGGGACAGGGAGTCCCGAAGCTTTCTTT.

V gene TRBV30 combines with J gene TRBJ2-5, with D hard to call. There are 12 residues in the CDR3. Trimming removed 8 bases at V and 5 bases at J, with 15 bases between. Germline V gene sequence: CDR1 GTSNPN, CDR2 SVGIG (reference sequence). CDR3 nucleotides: TGTGCCAGTAGTATCCCAAGGGAGACCCAGTACTTC. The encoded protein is CASSIPRETQYF.

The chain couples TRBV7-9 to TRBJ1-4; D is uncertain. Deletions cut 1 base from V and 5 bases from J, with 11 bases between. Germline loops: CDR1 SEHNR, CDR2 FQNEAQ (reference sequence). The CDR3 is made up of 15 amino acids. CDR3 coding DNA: TGTGCCAGCAGCTTAGATCTGGCAGAGAATGAAAAACTGTTTTTT. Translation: CASSLDLAENEKLFF.

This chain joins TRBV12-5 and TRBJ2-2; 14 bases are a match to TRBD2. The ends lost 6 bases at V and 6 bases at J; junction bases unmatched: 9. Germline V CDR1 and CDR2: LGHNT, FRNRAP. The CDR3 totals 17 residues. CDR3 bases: TGTGCTAGTGGCCGCAACTCGGGACTAGCGGGAGCCGGGGAGCTGTTTTTT. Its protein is CASGRNSGLAGAGELFF.

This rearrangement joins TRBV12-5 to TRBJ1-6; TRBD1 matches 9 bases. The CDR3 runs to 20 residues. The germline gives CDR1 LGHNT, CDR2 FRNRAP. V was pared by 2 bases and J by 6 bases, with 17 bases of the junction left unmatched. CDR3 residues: CASGLQFWTGDVFSNSPLHF. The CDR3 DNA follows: TGTGCTAGTGGTTTGCAATTTTGGACAGGGGATGTGTTTTCTAATTCACCCCTCCACTTT.

The CDR3 loop is CASGYYGEQYF. Written as DNA, the CDR3 is TGTGCTAGTGGTTACTATGGGGAGCAGTACTTC. The chain joins TRBV12-5 to TRBJ2-7; the D is unclear. V lost 4 bases and J 7 bases, leaving 8 bases between the germline ends. CDR3 length equals 11 residues. Per the germline V gene, CDR1 is LGHNT and CDR2 is FRNRAP.

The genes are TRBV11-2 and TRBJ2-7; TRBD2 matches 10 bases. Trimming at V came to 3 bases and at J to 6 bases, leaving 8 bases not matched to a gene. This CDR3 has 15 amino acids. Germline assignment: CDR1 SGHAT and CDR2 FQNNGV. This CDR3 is CASSLGLAGVSEQYF. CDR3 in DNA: TGTGCCAGCAGCTTGGGGCTAGCGGGAGTCAGCGAGCAGTACTTC.

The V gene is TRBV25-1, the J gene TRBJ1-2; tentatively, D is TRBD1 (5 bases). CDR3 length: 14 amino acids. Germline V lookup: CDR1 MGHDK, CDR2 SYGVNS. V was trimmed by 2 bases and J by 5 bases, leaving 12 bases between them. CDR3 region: CASSENWDGYGYTF. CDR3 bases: TGTGCCAGCAGTGAAAATTGGGACGGATATGGCTACACCTTC.

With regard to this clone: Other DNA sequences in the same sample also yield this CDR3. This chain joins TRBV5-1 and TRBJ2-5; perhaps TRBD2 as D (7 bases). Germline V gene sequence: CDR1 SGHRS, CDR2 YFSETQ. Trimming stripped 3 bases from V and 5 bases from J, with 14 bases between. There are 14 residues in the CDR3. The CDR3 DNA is TGCGCCAGCAGCTCTGGGGGGGCCGGGGAGACCCAGTACTTC. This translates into CASSSGGAGETQYF.

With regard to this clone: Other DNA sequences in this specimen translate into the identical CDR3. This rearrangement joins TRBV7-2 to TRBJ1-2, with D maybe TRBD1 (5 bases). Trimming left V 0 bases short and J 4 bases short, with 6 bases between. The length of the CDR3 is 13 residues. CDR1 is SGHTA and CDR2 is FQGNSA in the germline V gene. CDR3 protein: CASSLAGAYGYTF. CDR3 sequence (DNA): TGTGCCAGCAGCTTAGCAGGGGCCTATGGCTACACCTTC.

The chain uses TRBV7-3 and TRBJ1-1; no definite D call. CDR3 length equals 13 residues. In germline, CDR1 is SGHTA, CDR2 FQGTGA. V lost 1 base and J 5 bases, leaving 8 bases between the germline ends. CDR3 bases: TGTGCCAGCAGCTTAATTTTCGGTACTGAAGCTTTCTTT. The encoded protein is CASSLIFGTEAFF.

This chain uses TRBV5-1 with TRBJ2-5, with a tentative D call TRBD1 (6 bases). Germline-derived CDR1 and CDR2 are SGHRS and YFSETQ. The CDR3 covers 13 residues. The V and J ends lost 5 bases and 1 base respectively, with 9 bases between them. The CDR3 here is CASRMTGQETQYF. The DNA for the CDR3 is TGCGCCAGCAGAATGACAGGCCAAGAGACCCAGTACTTC.

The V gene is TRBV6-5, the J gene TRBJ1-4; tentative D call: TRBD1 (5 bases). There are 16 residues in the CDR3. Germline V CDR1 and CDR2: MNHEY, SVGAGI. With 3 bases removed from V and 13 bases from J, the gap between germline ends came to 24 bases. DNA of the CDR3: TGTGCCAGCAGTTATACTTCAAACTCAGGGAACCGGAGACTGTTTTTT. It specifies CASSYTSNSGNRRLFF.

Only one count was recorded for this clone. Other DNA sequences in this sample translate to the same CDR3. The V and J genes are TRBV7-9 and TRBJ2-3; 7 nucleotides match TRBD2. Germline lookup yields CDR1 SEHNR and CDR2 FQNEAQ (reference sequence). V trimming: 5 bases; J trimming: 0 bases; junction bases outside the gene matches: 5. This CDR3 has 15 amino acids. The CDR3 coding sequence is TGTGCCAGCAGCCTTAGCGGGCTTAGCACAGATACGCAGTATTTT. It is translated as CASSLSGLSTDTQYF.

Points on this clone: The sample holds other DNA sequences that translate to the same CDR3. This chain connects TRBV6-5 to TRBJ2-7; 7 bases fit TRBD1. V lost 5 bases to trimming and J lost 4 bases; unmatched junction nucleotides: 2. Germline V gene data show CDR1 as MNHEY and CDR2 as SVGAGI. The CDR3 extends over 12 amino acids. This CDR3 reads CASSKQGYEQYF. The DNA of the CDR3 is TGTGCCAGCAGTAAACAGGGGTACGAGCAGTACTTC.

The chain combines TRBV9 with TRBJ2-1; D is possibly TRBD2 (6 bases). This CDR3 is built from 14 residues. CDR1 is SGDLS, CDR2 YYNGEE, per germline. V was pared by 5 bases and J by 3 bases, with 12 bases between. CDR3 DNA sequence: TGTGCCAGCAGTCGTCCGGGGGACTACAATGAGCAGTTCTTC. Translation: CASSRPGDYNEQFF.

CDR3 sequence reads: CASSLDRVNEQFF. In nucleotides, the CDR3 is TGTGCCAGCAGCTTAGACAGGGTGAATGAGCAGTTCTTC. The gene calls are TRBV11-2 and TRBJ2-1; a weak D match, TRBD1 (5 bases). This CDR3 is 13 amino acids long. The germline gives CDR1 SGHAT, CDR2 FQNNGV. V was clipped by 0 bases and J by 7 bases, with 7 bases between them.